These 18 T cell receptor beta chains came from one sample sequenced in a study of T cell responses to AZD1222 COVID-19 vaccine (dated by TCRdb to 2020 to 2022). The library was prepared using the immunoSEQ multiplex PCR assay. TCRdb stores this immuneACCESS table with in-frame sequences only. Part of the clones is absent; in the studies checked, under half of the shortfall reflects unresolved V genes, and no reason is known for the rest. The sample table contains 100,000 to 150,000 clones; only one count was recorded for around 90% of them. The ten largest account for about 4.3% of the sample. The time point label on this specimen signifies: baseline before first vaccination. In the paper's terms, the treatment or condition label means: meningococcal conjugate vaccine given as trial control. The sequencing used peripheral blood, collected on day 0 of MenACWY control vaccination. These receptor sequences come from an adult in good health.

This chain joins TRBV6-5 and TRBJ1-2; D unclear. Trimming took off 4 bases at V and 8 bases at J, with 11 bases between the two ends. Germline values: CDR1 MNHEY, CDR2 SVGAGI. This CDR3 is built from 12 residues. The CDR3 sequence is CASSLVGIGYTF. In nucleotides, the CDR3 is TGTGCCAGCAGTTTGGTGGGTATAGGCTACACCTTC.

This clone was seen once. The V and J genes are TRBV19 and TRBJ1-4; D gene unclear. The V end lost 1 base, the J end lost 8 bases, and 5 bases lay between the germline ends. This CDR3 comprises 12 residues. Germline V lookup: CDR1 LNHDA, CDR2 SQIVND (reference sequence). The CDR3 is CASSIGREKLFF. CDR3 sequence (DNA): TGTGCCAGTAGTATAGGTCGAGAAAAACTGTTTTTT.

V and J are TRBV6-5 and TRBJ1-1; 8 bases agree with TRBD1. After removal of 6 bases from V and 4 bases from J, the junction contained 7 bases not matched to a gene. CDR1 is MNHEY and CDR2 is SVGAGI in the germline V gene. The CDR3 is 14 amino acids. The CDR3 nucleotides read TGTGCCAGCAGGAGTACAGGGGGGGGCACTGAAGCTTTCTTT. Its translation: CASRSTGGGTEAFF.

For this clone: Distinct nucleotide sequences in the sample also encode this CDR3. The chain is built from TRBV5-1 and TRBJ2-7; 15 nucleotides match TRBD2. With V trimmed by 4 bases and J by 6 bases, 5 bases remained unmatched. CDR3 length: 15 residues. From germline, CDR1 is SGHRS and CDR2 YFSETQ. This CDR3 reads CASSLGTSGRLEQYF. In nucleotides, the CDR3 is TGCGCCAGCAGCCTAGGGACTAGCGGGAGGCTCGAGCAGTACTTC. Together with reference TRBV5-1 and TRBJ2-7, the CDR3 gives the full variable domain: KAGVTQTPRYLIKTRGQQVTLSCSPISGHRSVSWYQQTPGQGLQFLFEYFSETQRNKGNFPGRFSGRQFSNSRSEMNVSTLELGDSALYLCASSLGTSGRLEQYFGPGTRLTVT.

This chain links TRBV28 with TRBJ2-7; 7 bases are shared with TRBD2. CDR3 length: 14 amino acids. V shed 4 bases, J shed 2 bases, and the junction held 5 bases outside the gene matches. Germline CDR1 reads MDHEN; CDR2 reads SYDVKM. CDR3 region: CASSSGGGTYEQYF. The DNA of the CDR3 is TGTGCCAGCAGTTCCGGCGGGGGAACCTACGAGCAGTACTTC.

V usage is TRBV28 and J usage is TRBJ2-3; TRBD1 or TRBD2 may be the D gene (6 bases each). V gave up 5 bases and J gave up 9 bases, with 21 bases separating them. Germline values: CDR1 MDHEN, CDR2 SYDVKM. This CDR3 contains 15 residues. The DNA of the CDR3 is TGTGCCAGCAGTCCCGGGACTCCTCAGGGGAGGACGCAGTATTTT. Residues: CASSPGTPQGRTQYF.

The chain is built from TRBV5-1 and TRBJ2-5; 10 nucleotides match TRBD1. After removal of 4 bases from V and 3 bases from J, the junction contained 12 bases not matched to a gene. The CDR3 covers 17 residues. CDR1 is SGHRS, CDR2 YFSETQ, per germline. CDR3 region: CASSRKRPGQGEETQYF. CDR3 in DNA: TGCGCCAGCAGCAGGAAAAGGCCTGGACAGGGGGAAGAGACCCAGTACTTC.

The V call is TRBV7-8, the J call TRBJ1-3; no reliable D call. Germline-derived CDR1 and CDR2 are SGHVS and FQNEAQ. This CDR3 is built from 15 residues. Deletions cut 5 bases from V and 2 bases from J, with 13 bases between. The CDR3 is CASSPTSRTGNTIYF. The CDR3 region has the DNA TGTGCCAGCAGCCCTACCAGTCGTACTGGAAACACCATATATTTT.

The rearrangement links TRBV6-1 to TRBJ1-5; perhaps TRBD1 as D (5 bases). The V and J ends lost 3 bases and 1 base respectively, with 13 bases between them. Germline-derived CDR1 and CDR2 are MNHNS and SASEGT. This CDR3 has 16 amino acids. CDR3 nucleotides: TGTGCCAGCAGTGAGGCTCTTGACAGAAGCAATCAGCCCCAGCATTTT. Encoded protein: CASSEALDRSNQPQHF.

The chain employs TRBV5-4 and TRBJ2-7; possibly TRBD1 for D (5 bases). Germline CDR1 and CDR2: SGHNT and YYREEE (reference sequence). CDR3 size: 15 residues. V was clipped by 0 bases and J by 0 bases, with 10 bases between them. CDR3 in DNA: TGTGCCAGCAGCTTGGGGCAGGGCTCCTCCTACGAGCAGTACTTC. Protein: CASSLGQGSSYEQYF.

This chain joins TRBV5-1 and TRBJ1-4; tentative D call: TRBD1 (5 bases). There are 15 residues in the CDR3. With 0 bases removed from V and 7 bases from J, the gap between germline ends came to 13 bases. The germline V gene has CDR1 SGHRS and CDR2 YFSETQ. The CDR3 region has the DNA TGCGCCAGCAGCTTGGCCGGGGGTATCGGTGAAAAACTGTTTTTT. Encoded protein: CASSLAGGIGEKLFF.

This clone has just one count. The chain uses TRBV28 and TRBJ1-1; no firm D call. Trimming cost V 6 bases and J 1 base, with 12 bases left between them. This CDR3 has 14 residues. Per germline, CDR1 MDHEN and CDR2 SYDVKM. The chain's CDR3 is CASRPTTQNTEAFF. The DNA for the CDR3 is TGTGCCAGCAGACCGACAACCCAGAACACTGAAGCTTTCTTT.

V is TRBV6-5 and J is TRBJ1-1, with D unresolved. The germline V and J ends were trimmed by 2 bases and 6 bases, with 16 bases remaining between them. Germline lookup yields CDR1 MNHEY and CDR2 SVGAGI. The CDR3 is made up of 15 amino acids. DNA of the CDR3: TGTGCCAGCAGTTACCGCCGGACGGGGAGCGCTGAAGCTTTCTTT. This gives the protein CASSYRRTGSAEAFF.

CDR3 residues: CASSFGGTGAFF. For the CDR3, the DNA is TGTGCCAGCAGTTTTGGTGGGACGGGGGCTTTCTTT. The genes are TRBV28 and TRBJ1-1; perhaps TRBD1 as D (5 bases). CDR3 length: 12 amino acids. V was clipped by 3 bases and J by 11 bases, with 13 bases between them. CDR1 MDHEN and CDR2 SYDVKM come from the germline V gene.

CDR3 loop: CASSQGRGVFEKLFF. Here the CDR3 DNA reads TGCGCCAGCAGCCAAGGCAGGGGCGTGTTTGAAAAACTGTTTTTT. This rearrangement joins TRBV4-1 to TRBJ1-4, with D tentatively TRBD1 (6 bases). Trimming took off 1 base at V and 7 bases at J, with 13 bases between the two ends. Germline V gene lookup returns CDR1 MGHRA and CDR2 YSYEKL. CDR3 length equals 15 residues.

The chain uses TRBV12-3 or TRBV12-4 and TRBJ2-1, with TRBD1 as a possible D gene (5 bases). V lost 6 bases and J lost 5, with 11 bases in between. The CDR3 contains 13 residues. CDR3 in amino acids: CASSFQGDNEQFF. The CDR3 DNA is TGTGCCAGCAGCTTCCAAGGGGACAATGAGCAGTTCTTC.

The chain uses TRBV27 and TRBJ2-7; TRBD2 matches 7 bases. The CDR3 sequence is 18 residues long. The germline gives CDR1 MNHEY, CDR2 SMNVEV (reference sequence). V lost 3 bases and J lost 4; bases outside the gene matches: 18. The CDR3 loop is CASSLGYGSLATGYEQYF. The CDR3 DNA reads TGTGCCAGCAGTTTGGGCTATGGGTCACTAGCGACTGGATACGAGCAGTACTTC.

The chain carries TRBV27 and TRBJ2-1; 8 nucleotides agree with TRBD1. The trim removed 5 bases at V and 3 bases at J, leaving 12 bases unmatched. CDR3 length equals 17 residues. Germline loops: CDR1 MNHEY, CDR2 SMNVEV (reference sequence). The DNA of the CDR3 is TGTGCCAGCAGTCCACTCCTACCGGGACAGGACTACAATGAGCAGTTCTTC. It specifies CASSPLLPGQDYNEQFF.